Listed below are T cell receptor beta chains from one sample, sequenced in a study of shared clonotypes between healthy human individuals. Libraries were prepared by immunoSEQ multiplex PCR; TCRdb keeps only in-frame clonotypes and omits some of them. This repertoire shows about 1 million clones, about 77% found once; its top ten account for approximately 1.5%. What was sequenced was memory CD4+ T cells sorted from blood. These receptors originate from a man between 18 and 29 years old in good health. Both conserved end residues are part of each CDR3. D genes are given only for firm matches. Size is stated for part of the rows, as once, few or many counts, or as a class when the clone is expanded.

d_call | j_call | clone_size | v_call | cdr3_nt | cdr3_aa
TRBD2 | TRBJ2-3 | . | TRBV19 | TGTGCCAGTAGTCTGTCAGCGGGGCGGAGCACAGATACGCAGTATTTT | CASSLSAGRSTDTQYF
. | TRBJ2-7 | . | TRBV18 | TGTGCCAGCTCACCGGGGGTTCCCGAGCAGTACTTC | CASSPGVPEQYF
. | TRBJ2-1 | . | TRBV4-3 | TGCGCCAGCAGCCAAGATCTAGGAACTGCCCGGTTCTTC | CASSQDLGTARFF
TRBD2 | TRBJ2-3 | once | TRBV6-1 | TGTGCCAGCAGTGAGTTTAGCGGGAGTTCAGATACGCAGTATTTT | CASSEFSGSSDTQYF
. | TRBJ2-7 | . | TRBV28 | TGTGCCAGCACTGGACGGACCTACGAGCAGTACTTC | CASTGRTYEQYF
. | TRBJ1-6 | . | TRBV27 | TGTGCCAGCACGGACAGCCGCTCCTATAATTCACCCCTCCACTTT | CASTDSRSYNSPLHF
. | TRBJ1-1 | . | TRBV27 | TGTGCCAGCAGTTTCGTTCGTCCGGGTGGGAACACTGAAGCTTTCTTT | CASSFVRPGGNTEAFF
TRBD1 | TRBJ1-1 | once | TRBV19 | TGTGCCAGTAGTATGTGGATGTCTCGGGACAGGAACACTGAAGCTTTCTTT | CASSMWMSRDRNTEAFF
TRBD2 | TRBJ2-7 | few | TRBV27 | TGTGCCAGCAGTTCTTTTAGCGGGAGGGCCAGGTCCTACGAGCAGTACTTC | CASSSFSGRARSYEQYF
. | TRBJ2-1 | . | TRBV6-5 | TGTGCGGCCGGGACATACAATGAGCAGTTCTTC | CAAGTYNEQFF
TRBD2 | TRBJ2-5 | . | TRBV5-1 | TGCGCCAGCAGCTATTACTCTACTAGCGCTCAAGAGACCCAGTACTTC | CASSYYSTSAQETQYF